This T cell receptor beta chain was captured in a study of cytomegalovirus exposure and HLA in healthy donors. Study-wide background: In terms of ancestry, the Caucasian-associated cluster contained roughly 80% of the approximately 400 genotyped donors.

The PCR made use of 60 Vbeta and 13 Jbeta primers. Source study methods: As a later analysis found, there were tens of millions of unique TCR beta chains, of which some 10 million were shared. Repertoires were generated with immunoSEQ multiplex PCR, while TCRdb's copy carries only in-frame clones and drops some. The V and J calls and clone size come from that table; D and trimming were worked out from the DNA. This sample's table reports roughly 62,000 clones. The trim removed 0 bases at V and 2 bases at J, leaving 4 bases unmatched. This CDR3 is 15 amino acids long. The V gene's germline CDR1 is SGHRS and CDR2 YFSETQ. Study-level findings and limits: Trimming of TCR beta V- and J-genes showed a link, identified in a later analysis, to a missense DCLRE1C variant. For most TCR beta V segments, an earlier analysis put the productive rate at about 87% or about 30% of the time.

As concerns this clone: Its matching antigen is unknown.

Material: PBMCs. This chain connects TRBV5-1 to TRBJ2-5; 7 bases fit TRBD1. The receptor was derived from a male donor in good health and CMV-seronegative. The CDR3 nucleotides read TGCGCCAGCAGCTTGGGGGGGACAGCACAAGAGACCCAGTACTTC. This translates into CASSLGGTAQETQYF. The variable domain in full, with the rest retrieved from reference TRBV5-1 and TRBJ2-5, is KAGVTQTPRYLIKTRGQQVTLSCSPISGHRSVSWYQQTPGQGLQFLFEYFSETQRNKGNFPGRFSGRQFSNSRSEMNVSTLELGDSALYLCASSLGGTAQETQYFGPGTRLLVL.